Listed below are T cell receptor beta chains from one sample, sequenced in a study of brain T cells in children with intractable seizures. Repertoires were generated with immunoSEQ multiplex PCR, while TCRdb's copy carries only in-frame clones and drops some. Of around 100,000 clones in the sample, 85% to 95% were seen once. The sequences come from peripheral blood, collected at surgery. These receptors were obtained from a boy younger than two with hemimegalencephaly and intractable seizures. CDR3s include the opening cysteine and the closing phenylalanine or tryptophan. The D gene is left open where the match is weak. For some rows the clone size is stated as once, few or many, or as a class when expanded; others skip it.

size	V	D	J	DNA	CDR3
.	TRBV15	.	TRBJ2-5	TGTGCCACCAGCAGAGGTGGTCAAGAGACCCAGTACTTC	CATSRGGQETQYF
.	TRBV11-3	.	TRBJ2-7	TGTGCCAGCAGCCCCACCGGGACTTACAGCTCCTACGAGCAGTACTTC	CASSPTGTYSSYEQYF
.	TRBV7-8	TRBD2	TRBJ2-7	TGTGCCAGCAGGCGCAGCGGGGGAGACTACGAGCAGTACTTC	CASRRSGGDYEQYF
.	TRBV13	.	TRBJ2-1	TGTGCCAGCAGCCCATCCCCGGGAGCGCAGTTCTTC	CASSPSPGAQFF
.	TRBV7-9	.	TRBJ2-7	TGTGCCAGCAGCTTAGATTCCGGGGTTGGCGAGCAGTACTTC	CASSLDSGVGEQYF
.	TRBV4-1	.	TRBJ2-3	TGCGCCAGCAGCCAAGATCCTAGCGGCACAGATACGCAGTATTTT	CASSQDPSGTDTQYF
.	TRBV16	TRBD1	TRBJ2-7	TGTGCCAGCAGCGACCGACAGGGGGGTTACTACGAGCAGTACTTC	CASSDRQGGYYEQYF
.	TRBV3-1/TRBV3-2	TRBD2	TRBJ2-3	TGTGCCAGCAGCCAAGATCCTAGCGGGGCATTTGGGGCGCAGTATTTT	CASSQDPSGAFGAQYF
.	TRBV6-4	.	TRBJ2-6	TGTGCCAGCAGTGACCGGCCAGGCCTCTCTGGGGCCAACGTCCTGACTTTC	CASSDRPGLSGANVLTF
.	TRBV7-2	.	TRBJ2-1	TGTGCCAGCAGCTCACAACTAGGGGCGGATGAGCAGTTCTTC	CASSSQLGADEQFF
once	TRBV24-1	.	TRBJ2-7	TGTGCCACCAGTGGTACAGGGACCTACGAGCAGTACTTC	CATSGTGTYEQYF
.	TRBV7-9	TRBD2	TRBJ2-7	TGTGCCAGCAGCTTAGGGGACTACTCCTACGAGCAGTACTTC	CASSLGDYSYEQYF
.	TRBV11-3	TRBD2	TRBJ2-7	TGTGCCAGCAGCTTCCGGACTAGCGGGAGGCGGGGGTACGAGCAGTACTTC	CASSFRTSGRRGYEQYF
.	TRBV28	.	TRBJ1-5	TGTGCCAGCAGTGAACCGGACGGTCAGCCCCAGCATTTT	CASSEPDGQPQHF
.	TRBV6-8	TRBD2	TRBJ2-1	TGTGCCAGCAGTTACGGGACCCTAGCGGGAGGGCGAAGGGAGCAGTTCTTC	CASSYGTLAGGRREQFF
.	TRBV5-8	TRBD1	TRBJ1-6	TGTGCCAGCAGCTTGGCCGGTCTTCGGGACAGCAATTCACCCCTCCACTTT	CASSLAGLRDSNSPLHF
.	TRBV19	.	TRBJ2-2	TGTGCCAGTAGTATAGAGACAGGGGAGGGCGGGGAGCTGTTTTTT	CASSIETGEGGELFF
.	TRBV5-4	.	TRBJ1-1	TGTGCCAGCTTTGGCAGGGCTGGATTTAACACTGAAGCTTTCTTT	CASFGRAGFNTEAFF
.	TRBV28	TRBD2	TRBJ2-7	TGTGCCAGCCAAAGGCCTAGCGGACTCTACGAGCAGTACTTC	CASQRPSGLYEQYF
.	TRBV7-9	.	TRBJ2-3	TGTGCCAGCAGCAGTTCCAGCACAGATACGCAGTATTTT	CASSSSSTDTQYF
.	TRBV5-4	TRBD1	TRBJ2-5	TGTGCCAGCAGCCCCCAGGGGGCCGGCAAAAAGACCCAGTACTTC	CASSPQGAGKKTQYF
.	TRBV5-1	.	TRBJ1-5	TGCGCCAGCAGCTTGGAGGGTGCTCAGCCCCAGCATTTT	CASSLEGAQPQHF
.	TRBV28	.	TRBJ2-1	TGTGCCAGCTCAGCGCGTCCCCTTACTTGGGAGCAGTTCTTC	CASSARPLTWEQFF